The sequence of this TCR beta chain was determined in a study of blood T cell repertoires in COVID-19. Study-wide background: Nucleic acid was either cDNA or gDNA, and it came from T cells, B-cell-depleted T cells, or PBMCs.

The CDR3 covers 11 residues. Germline V gene lookup returns CDR1 SQVTM and CDR2 ANQGSEA. V was trimmed by 4 bases and J by 9 bases, leaving 12 bases between them. Sequenced by immunoSEQ multiplex PCR; TCRdb stores in-frame clones only, minus some. Here the sample spans approximately 170,000 clones, around 91% being singletons. Recruitment covered over 20 US areas and drew participants whose ages spanned 18 to 89 years. Cohorts were assigned according to the clinical history that participants reported. This chain uses TRBV29-1 with TRBJ1-1; the D gene is possibly TRBD1 (5 bases). This TCR was recovered from a woman aged 18 to 35 who had recovered from COVID-19. Sequencing was performed on PBMCs or T cells enriched from blood (not recorded which). This chain's CDR3 is CSVVGDSQAFF. The CDR3 nucleotides read TGCAGCGTTGTAGGGGATAGCCAAGCTTTCTTT.